This T cell receptor (beta chain) was captured in a study of early T cells in non-severe SARS-CoV-2 infection. As for the study in general: The chains were unpaired, and the sequenced material was bulk RNA from unsorted whole blood.

Unique molecular identifiers tagged individual cDNA molecules. TCRdb redid the calling of the 5' RACE reads with MiXCR, one entry per CDR3 protein. The table records 65,000 to 85,000 distinct CDR3 sequences, around 15% of them present only once. V lost 0 bases and J lost 0, with 6 bases in between. Germline V gene sequence: CDR1 SGHRS, CDR2 YFSETQ. This CDR3 is built from 15 residues. This clonotype came up once. The sequenced sample consisted of whole blood. The sequence came from an adult who was a healthcare worker with PCR-confirmed SARS-CoV-2 infection or an uninfected control (not recorded which). The chain couples TRBV5-1 to TRBJ2-2; D is unclear. The CDR3 sequence: CASSLVEANTGELFF. As DNA, the CDR3 is TGCGCCAGCAGCTTGGTGGAAGCGAACACCGGGGAGCTGTTTTTT.